Below are 24 T cell receptor beta chains sequenced from a single sample in a study of blood T cell repertoires in COVID-19. Some clones are missing from TCRdb's copy, which holds only in-frame ones; the method was immunoSEQ multiplex PCR. The sample has 75,000 to 95,000 clones, about four fifths seen once. Sequenced: peripheral blood. The receptors shown here come from a woman between 40 and 50 years old with active or convalescent COVID-19.

The chain employs TRBV7-2 and TRBJ1-5, with no clear D. V shed 5 bases and J shed 1 base, with 15 bases lying between them. Germline CDR1 and CDR2: SGHTA and FQGNSA. CDR3 length: 16 residues. The CDR3 loop reads CASSGTLGMSNQPQHF. Here the CDR3 DNA reads TGTGCCAGCAGCGGCACTCTCGGGATGAGCAATCAGCCCCAGCATTTT.

The chain has TRBV24-1 and TRBJ2-5, with 7 bases fitting TRBD1. Germline trimming cut 4 bases from V and 2 bases from J; bases unmatched to any gene: 6. Germline-derived CDR1 and CDR2 are KGHDR and SFDVKD. There are 15 residues in the CDR3. Written as DNA, the CDR3 is TGTGCCACCAGTGACATGACAGGGTTACAAGAGACCCAGTACTTC. The encoded protein is CATSDMTGLQETQYF.

The CDR3 DNA sequence: TGTGCTAGTGGTTTGGCCGGGGGAATTCAGTACTTC. It codes for CASGLAGGIQYF. This rearrangement joins TRBV12-5 to TRBJ2-4, with a possible D match to TRBD2 (6 bases). Germline values: CDR1 LGHNT, CDR2 FRNRAP. V lost 1 base to trimming and J lost 10 bases, with 8 bases between them. This CDR3 has 12 residues.

The gene calls are TRBV5-1 and TRBJ1-2; D is possibly TRBD1 (5 bases). Trimming pared 0 bases from V and 7 bases from J, leaving 19 bases between. The CDR3 is 16 amino acids. In germline, CDR1 is SGHRS, CDR2 YFSETQ. The CDR3 nucleotides are TGCGCCAGCAGCTTGGGGACTACAGGTCTCATCTCTGGCTACACCTTC. Encoded protein: CASSLGTTGLISGYTF.

This chain connects TRBV5-6 to TRBJ2-7; TRBD2 agrees at 10 bases. The CDR3 runs 16 residues. Trimming cost V 4 bases and J 2 bases; bases outside gene matches: 9. Germline values: CDR1 SGHDT, CDR2 YYEEEE. The CDR3 here is CASSNLRAGGPYEQYF. The CDR3, as DNA: TGTGCCAGCAGCAACTTAAGAGCGGGAGGGCCCTACGAGCAGTACTTC.

This rearrangement joins TRBV27 to TRBJ2-1; possible D gene TRBD1, 6 bases. The germline CDR1 and CDR2 sequences are MNHEY and SMNVEV (reference sequence). This CDR3 comprises 16 residues. Deletions cut 7 bases from V and 8 bases from J, with 24 bases between. The CDR3 region is CASNRAAGVGIHEQFF. In nucleotides, the CDR3 is TGTGCCAGCAACCGAGCGGCAGGGGTGGGTATCCATGAGCAGTTCTTC.

J is TRBJ2-1 and V is TRBV10-3, with TRBD2 as a possible D gene (5 bases). The CDR3 runs to 15 residues. V lost 4 bases and J 4 bases, leaving 14 bases between the germline ends. The V gene's germline CDR1 is ENHRY and CDR2 SYGVKD. Here the CDR3 reads CAISVANPPYNEQFF. CDR3 nucleotides: TGTGCCATCAGTGTAGCGAACCCCCCGTACAATGAGCAGTTCTTC.

J is TRBJ2-2 and V is TRBV4-1; maybe TRBD1 (7 bases). In germline, CDR1 is MGHRA, CDR2 YSYEKL. The CDR3 is made up of 13 amino acids. Deletions cut 4 bases from V and 7 bases from J, with 10 bases between. CDR3 DNA: TGCGCCAGCAGCCCCAGGGGGGTCGGGGAGCTGTTTTTT. Amino acid sequence: CASSPRGVGELFF.

The chain recombines TRBV10-3 with TRBJ2-7; no definite D call. CDR3 length equals 15 residues. The germline gives CDR1 ENHRY, CDR2 SYGVKD. The ends were cut back, 0 bases at V and 2 bases at J, with 11 bases in the middle. CDR3 nucleotides: TGTGCCATCAGTGAGTCGACAATGTCTACCTACGAGCAGTACTTC. This codes for CAISESTMSTYEQYF.

V and J are TRBV20-1 and TRBJ1-5, with D maybe TRBD1 (6 bases). V lost 3 bases to trimming and J lost 1 base, with 7 bases between them. CDR1 and CDR2 (germline): DFQATT, SNEGSKA (reference sequence). The CDR3 has 13 residues. The DNA for the CDR3 is TGCAGTGCTAGTGGACAGAGCAATCAGCCCCAGCATTTT. Residues: CSASGQSNQPQHF.

V usage is TRBV2 and J usage is TRBJ2-7, with unresolved D. The germline CDR1 and CDR2 sequences are SNHLY and FYNNEI. V was trimmed by 7 bases and J by 4 bases, leaving 8 bases between them. CDR3 length equals 11 residues. The CDR3 DNA reads as TGTGCCAGCAAAGAGGCTTACGAGCAGTACTTC. It specifies CASKEAYEQYF.

This sequence joins TRBV4-3 and TRBJ1-3, with D perhaps matching TRBD1 (6 bases). The V and J ends lost 1 base and 0 bases respectively, with 16 bases between them. The CDR3 totals 18 residues. Germline lookup yields CDR1 LGHNA and CDR2 YSLEER. The CDR3, as DNA: TGCGCCAGCAGCCAAGGGGCCCCGACAGGAAGCTCTGGAAACACCATATATTTT. Protein: CASSQGAPTGSSGNTIYF.

This rearrangement joins TRBV3-1 (or the pseudogene TRBV3-2) to TRBJ1-2, with D possibly matching TRBD1 (6 bases). The germline V and J ends were trimmed by 4 bases and 4 bases, with 10 bases remaining between them. The CDR3 sequence is 13 residues long. The germline V gene encodes CDR1 LGHDT and CDR2 YNNKEL (reference sequence). The CDR3: CASSPRGAYGYTF. Here the CDR3 DNA reads TGTGCCAGCAGCCCCAGGGGTGCCTATGGCTACACCTTC.

This chain uses TRBV24-1 with TRBJ1-5; D ambiguous. The CDR3 has 13 amino acids. Trimming took off 5 bases at V and 7 bases at J, with 11 bases between the two ends. Germline V gene data show CDR1 as KGHDR and CDR2 as SFDVKD. The CDR3 DNA is TGTGCCACCAGTGGAGGAGGAGAACAGCCCCAGCATTTT. It translates to CATSGGGEQPQHF.

This clone was detected only a few times. The chain recombines TRBV7-3 with TRBJ1-3, with D uncertain. This CDR3 has 19 amino acids. V lost 3 bases and J lost 8, with 29 bases in between. Germline CDR1 is SGHTA and CDR2 is FQGTGA. CDR3 sequence: CASSFLCPGCGSPPDTIYF. In nucleotides, the CDR3 is TGTGCCAGCAGCTTTCTGTGCCCCGGGTGCGGGTCGCCGCCAGACACCATATATTTT. Full variable domain (remainder filled in from reference TRBV7-3 and TRBJ1-3): GAGVSQTPSNKVTEKGKYVELRCDPISGHTALYWYRQSLGQGPEFLIYFQGTGAADDSGLPNDRFFAVRPEGSVSTLKIQRTERGDSAVYLCASSFLCPGCGSPPDTIYFGEGSWLTVV.

Only a few counts were recorded for this clone. CDR3 residues: CASSPAGAGANVLTF. The CDR3 DNA is TGTGCCAGCAGCCCTGCGGGGGCTGGGGCCAACGTCCTGACTTTC. The chain recombines TRBV7-3 with TRBJ2-6, with 7 bases aligning to TRBD2. V trimming: 5 bases; J trimming: 2 bases; junction bases outside the gene matches: 3. Looked up from germline, CDR1 is SGHTA and CDR2 is FQGTGA. CDR3 length: 15 amino acids.

This clone was detected once. The V and J genes are TRBV7-2 and TRBJ2-5, with D hard to call. The V end was cut by 5 bases, the J end by 7 bases, with 17 bases between. Germline lookup yields CDR1 SGHTA and CDR2 FQGNSA. This CDR3 is 14 amino acids long. The CDR3 nucleotides are TGTGCCAGCAGCCCGCATGGCACCGTCGCGACCCAGTACTTC. This codes for CASSPHGTVATQYF.

The V gene is TRBV4-3, the J gene TRBJ2-3; D is possibly TRBD2 (6 bases). CDR3 length equals 14 residues. CDR1 is LGHNA and CDR2 is YSLEER in the germline V gene. V dropped 1 base and J dropped 1 base, with 6 bases sitting between them. The CDR3 here is CASSQGGGTDTQYF. The DNA of the CDR3 is TGCGCCAGCAGCCAAGGGGGGGGCACAGATACGCAGTATTTT.

The gene calls are TRBV6-1 and TRBJ1-2, with 8 bases matching TRBD1. CDR3 length: 13 residues. Germline loops: CDR1 MNHNS, CDR2 SASEGT. Losses at the gene ends were 5 bases for V and 6 bases for J; bases not matched to a gene: 5. CDR3 residues: CASSPTGEDGYTF. The CDR3, as DNA: TGTGCCAGCAGTCCGACAGGGGAGGATGGCTACACCTTC.

J is TRBJ1-4 and V is TRBV27; 12 nucleotides agree with TRBD1. Losses at the gene ends were 3 bases for V and 11 bases for J; bases not matched to a gene: 16. The CDR3 contains 18 residues. In germline, CDR1 is MNHEY, CDR2 SMNVEV (reference sequence). CDR3 sequence (DNA): TGTGCCAGCAGTTTTGGGGAACCCGGGACAGGGGGCCCGTCGAAACTGTTTTTT. Translation: CASSFGEPGTGGPSKLFF.

V and J are TRBV5-1 and TRBJ2-7, with 9 bases matching TRBD1. The CDR3 is 14 residues long. Unmatched junction bases numbered 6, after V lost 3 bases and J lost 5 bases. Per germline, CDR1 SGHRS and CDR2 YFSETQ. The CDR3 region is CASSWDRAYDEQYF. The CDR3 nucleotides are TGCGCCAGCAGCTGGGACAGGGCTTACGACGAGCAGTACTTC.

The rearrangement uses TRBV5-1 and TRBJ2-1; no reliable D call. The CDR3 covers 13 residues. The V gene lost 0 bases and the J gene lost 9 bases, with 10 bases spanning the gap. CDR1 and CDR2 (germline): SGHRS, YFSETQ. CDR3: CASSLGMRREQFF. The CDR3 region has the DNA TGCGCCAGCAGCTTGGGCATGAGGCGTGAGCAGTTCTTC.

The J gene is TRBJ1-6, the V gene TRBV11-3, with 8 nucleotides matching TRBD1. CDR1 is SGHNT, CDR2 YENEEA, per germline. V was clipped by 2 bases and J by 9 bases; unmatched bases: 6. This CDR3 has 15 amino acids. The CDR3 DNA sequence: TGTGCCAGCAGCTTAAAGGGGACAGGTTTTTCACCCCTCCACTTT. Translated, it gives CASSLKGTGFSPLHF.

The chain joins TRBV7-9 to TRBJ2-5; D call uncertain. CDR3 size: 15 residues. Germline V gene sequence: CDR1 SEHNR, CDR2 FQNEAQ (reference sequence). The germline V and J ends were trimmed by 1 base and 0 bases, with 9 bases remaining between them. Here the CDR3 reads CASSLGDTYQETQYF. The CDR3 DNA is TGTGCCAGCAGCTTAGGTGACACGTACCAAGAGACCCAGTACTTC.